These 21 T cell receptor beta chains share one sample of origin, sequenced in a study of control samples from healthy donors and cancer patients. Measured with immunoSEQ multiplex PCR; TCRdb has only the in-frame clones, and not every one. The sample shows 100,000 or so clones, approximately 84% of them seen only once. Sequencing used blood. The receptors here all came from a woman between 45 and 60 years old in good health.

This chain connects TRBV27 to TRBJ1-5; D may be TRBD1 (5 bases). This CDR3 contains 14 residues. Germline V gene lookup returns CDR1 MNHEY and CDR2 SMNVEV (reference sequence). The V and J ends lost 4 bases and 10 bases respectively, with 17 bases between them. The CDR3 is CASSSQGPDQPQHF. The CDR3, as DNA: TGTGCCAGCAGTTCCCAGGGTCCCGACCAACCCCAGCATTTT.

This clone was observed a handful of times. The rearrangement links TRBV10-1 to TRBJ1-6; D gene uncertain. Trimming took 5 bases from V and 0 from J, leaving 17 bases between them. The CDR3 runs 18 residues. Germline CDR1 is WNHNN and CDR2 is SYGVQD (reference sequence). CDR3 amino acids: CASSWFTFYSSYNSPLHF. CDR3 nucleotides: TGCGCCAGCAGTTGGTTTACATTTTATAGCTCCTATAATTCACCCCTCCACTTT.

The chain carries TRBV6-4 and TRBJ2-5; 12 nucleotides line up with TRBD2. CDR1 and CDR2 (germline): MRHNA, SNTAGT. The V segment lost 6 bases and the J segment 9 bases; nucleotides outside the gene matches: 5. This CDR3 is 13 amino acids long. CDR3 loop: CASSVTSGSPQYF. CDR3 nucleotides: TGTGCCAGCAGCGTGACTAGCGGGAGCCCCCAGTACTTC.

The genes are TRBV5-1 and TRBJ2-7; D is ambiguous. Germline assignment: CDR1 SGHRS and CDR2 YFSETQ. Trimming stripped 0 bases from V and 6 bases from J, with 10 bases between. This CDR3 comprises 13 residues. This CDR3 is CASSLEGFGEQYF. Here the CDR3 DNA reads TGCGCCAGCAGCTTGGAAGGGTTCGGCGAGCAGTACTTC.

The J gene is TRBJ1-1, the V gene TRBV2; no firm D call. Germline loops: CDR1 SNHLY, CDR2 FYNNEI. The CDR3 has 11 residues. The V gene lost 11 bases and the J gene lost 6 bases, with 13 bases spanning the gap. The CDR3 DNA is TGTGCCGAAAAGGGTGTGGCTGAAGCTTTCTTT. It is translated as CAEKGVAEAFF.

The chain uses TRBV9 and TRBJ2-2; a weak D match, TRBD2 (5 bases). Trimming took off 0 bases at V and 1 base at J, with 7 bases between the two ends. This CDR3 spans 15 amino acids. The germline gives CDR1 SGDLS, CDR2 YYNGEE. In DNA, the CDR3 is TGTGCCAGCAGCGTAGGACTATTGAACACCGGGGAGCTGTTTTTT. Protein product: CASSVGLLNTGELFF.

The count of this clone is one. The chain couples TRBV4-1 to TRBJ1-1, with D tentatively TRBD1 (6 bases). V lost 7 bases to trimming and J lost 0 bases, with 12 bases between them. The CDR3 totals 14 residues. Per germline, CDR1 MGHRA and CDR2 YSYEKL. The CDR3 protein is CASTGGQLNTEAFF. The DNA for the CDR3 is TGCGCCAGCACTGGCGGACAGCTGAACACTGAAGCTTTCTTT.

The chain employs TRBV7-7 and TRBJ2-5; the D gene is possibly TRBD1 (5 bases). CDR1 SSHAT and CDR2 FNYEAQ come from the germline V gene (reference sequence). With 0 bases removed from V and 5 bases from J, the gap between germline ends came to 25 bases. The CDR3 consists of 19 residues. This CDR3 is CASSLAPSAKIRVWETQYF. CDR3 bases: TGTGCCAGCAGCTTAGCCCCTTCGGCCAAGATCAGGGTCTGGGAGACCCAGTACTTC.

The V call is TRBV7-2, the J call TRBJ2-5; D is perhaps TRBD2 (5 bases). The CDR3 runs to 14 residues. The ends were cut back, 3 bases at V and 2 bases at J, with 10 bases in the middle. Germline CDR1 and CDR2: SGHTA and FQGNSA. The CDR3 loop reads CASSFEQRQETQYF. CDR3 DNA sequence: TGTGCCAGCAGCTTCGAACAGCGGCAAGAGACCCAGTACTTC.

The chain couples TRBV27 to TRBJ2-1; 7 bases align to TRBD2. The CDR3 is 14 amino acids. Germline assignment: CDR1 MNHEY and CDR2 SMNVEV (reference sequence). Germline trimming cut 8 bases from V and 3 bases from J; bases unmatched to any gene: 7. The CDR3 sequence is CASSSGGSYNEQFF. As DNA, the CDR3 is TGTGCCAGCTCATCGGGGGGAAGCTACAATGAGCAGTTCTTC.

This chain joins TRBV5-4 and TRBJ2-1, with TRBD2 as a possible D gene (5 bases). The CDR3 length is 17 residues. Germline CDR1 SGHNT, CDR2 YYREEE (reference sequence). The germline V and J ends were trimmed by 4 bases and 0 bases, with 17 bases remaining between them. The CDR3 region has the DNA TGTGCCAGCAGCCCGATCAGAGGCGGGTCCTCCTACAATGAGCAGTTCTTC. Its translation is CASSPIRGGSSYNEQFF.

The chain joins TRBV3-1 (or the pseudogene TRBV3-2) to TRBJ2-4; TRBD2 matches at 8 bases. Looked up from germline, CDR1 is LGHDT and CDR2 is YNNKEL (reference sequence). Trimming took 4 bases from V and 3 from J; bases not matched to a gene: 5. This CDR3 contains 15 residues. The CDR3 loop reads CASSPGGASKNIQYF. CDR3 DNA sequence: TGTGCCAGCAGCCCGGGGGGGGCAAGCAAAAACATTCAGTACTTC.

This chain connects TRBV5-5 to TRBJ2-7; unclear D gene. CDR1 is SGHKS, CDR2 YYEKEE, per germline (reference sequence). The CDR3 is 12 residues long. The CDR3 sequence is CASSPFPPDQDV. The CDR3 bases are TGTGCCAGCAGCCCCTTTCCGCCGGACCAAGACGTC.

The V call is TRBV3-1 (or the pseudogene TRBV3-2), the J call TRBJ2-7, with 7 bases identical to TRBD2. V was pared by 1 base and J by 0 bases, with 6 bases of the junction left unmatched. CDR3 length equals 16 residues. Germline V gene sequence: CDR1 LGHDT, CDR2 YNNKEL (reference sequence). The CDR3 bases are TGTGCCAGCAGCCAAGGGGGAGGGGCGAGCTCCTACGAGCAGTACTTC. This translates into CASSQGGGASSYEQYF.

The rearrangement links TRBV11-2 to TRBJ1-6; 7 bases match TRBD1. This CDR3 has 16 residues. The trim removed 0 bases at V and 6 bases at J, leaving 5 bases unmatched. The V gene's germline CDR1 is SGHAT and CDR2 FQNNGV. This chain's CDR3 is CASSLEVGTANSPLHF. The CDR3 region has the DNA TGTGCCAGCAGCTTAGAGGTCGGGACAGCTAATTCACCCCTCCACTTT.

The chain couples TRBV4-1 to TRBJ2-1, with 11 bases lining up with TRBD2. CDR1 and CDR2 (germline): MGHRA, YSYEKL. Trimming at V came to 0 bases and at J to 3 bases, leaving 4 bases not matched to a gene. The CDR3 is 17 amino acids. CDR3 in DNA: TGCGCCAGCAGCCAAGAGCCCGGGACTAGCGGCTACAATGAGCAGTTCTTC. Amino acids: CASSQEPGTSGYNEQFF.

This clone has only one observation. The chain links TRBV24-1 to TRBJ2-2, with a weak D call TRBD2 (6 bases). Trimming shortened V by 12 bases and J by 1 base, and 14 bases separated the two germline ends. Germline V gene data show CDR1 as KGHDR and CDR2 as SFDVKD. CDR3 length equals 14 residues. CDR3 loop: CAASGTVNTGELFF. The CDR3 bases are TGTGCCGCTTCCGGGACTGTGAACACCGGGGAGCTGTTTTTT.

V gene TRBV5-5 combines with J gene TRBJ2-7; 10 bases fit TRBD1. V lost 4 bases, J lost 3 bases, and 1 base stayed unmatched. Germline lookup yields CDR1 SGHKS and CDR2 YYEKEE (reference sequence). This CDR3 comprises 13 residues. The CDR3 reads CASSRDRGYEQYF. CDR3 DNA: TGTGCCAGCAGCCGGGACAGGGGCTACGAGCAGTACTTC.

This chain connects TRBV3-1 (or the pseudogene TRBV3-2) to TRBJ2-3, with 12 positions matching TRBD2. The CDR3 spans 17 residues. Germline V CDR1 and CDR2: LGHDT, YNNKEL (reference sequence). After removal of 4 bases from V and 3 bases from J, the junction contained 8 bases not matched to a gene. The CDR3 bases are TGTGCCAGCAGCCCCCCGGGGCTAGCGGGGGGGACAGATACGCAGTATTTT. Translation: CASSPPGLAGGTDTQYF.

V usage is TRBV2 and J usage is TRBJ2-3; D unclear. The V and J ends lost 8 bases and 1 base respectively, with 13 bases between them. This CDR3 region has 14 residues. From germline, CDR1 is SNHLY and CDR2 FYNNEI. CDR3 DNA sequence: TGTGCCAGCGTCCCTATTATAGGCACAGATACGCAGTATTTT. Its translation: CASVPIIGTDTQYF.

The rearrangement joins TRBV21-1 to TRBJ2-7. TRBV21-1 is labeled a pseudogene. CDR3 length: 16 residues. The CDR3 loop is CASNDEGMSRSYEQYV. CDR3 coding DNA: TGTGCCAGCAACGATGAAGGAATGAGCCGAAGCTACGAGCAGTACGTC.